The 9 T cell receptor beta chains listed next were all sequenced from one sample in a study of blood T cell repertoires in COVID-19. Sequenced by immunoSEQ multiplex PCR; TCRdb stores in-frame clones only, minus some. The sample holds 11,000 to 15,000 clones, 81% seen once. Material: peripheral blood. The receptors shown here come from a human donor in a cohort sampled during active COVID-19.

The CDR3 nucleotides read TGTGCCAGCAGCTCCCGGGACAAGAACACCGGGGAGCTGTTTTTT. Residues: CASSSRDKNTGELFF. The chain combines TRBV13 with TRBJ2-2; a possible D gene is TRBD1 (6 bases). The germline CDR1 and CDR2 sequences are PRHDT and FYEKMQ (reference sequence). Trimming pared 4 bases from V and 1 base from J, leaving 10 bases between. The CDR3 loop spans 15 amino acids.

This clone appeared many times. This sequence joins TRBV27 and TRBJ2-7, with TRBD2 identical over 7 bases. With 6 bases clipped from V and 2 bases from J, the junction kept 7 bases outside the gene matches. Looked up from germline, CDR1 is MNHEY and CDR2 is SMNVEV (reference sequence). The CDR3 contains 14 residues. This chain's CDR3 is CASRPGGSPYEQYF. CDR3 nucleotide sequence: TGTGCCAGCAGACCCGGCGGGAGCCCCTACGAGCAGTACTTC.

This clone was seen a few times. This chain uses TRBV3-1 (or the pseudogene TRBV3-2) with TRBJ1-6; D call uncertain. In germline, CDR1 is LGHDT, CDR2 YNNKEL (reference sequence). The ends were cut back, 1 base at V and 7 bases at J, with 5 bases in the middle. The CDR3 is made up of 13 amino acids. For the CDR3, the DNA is TGTGCCAGCAGCCAAGCGGGAAATTCACCCCTCCACTTT. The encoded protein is CASSQAGNSPLHF.

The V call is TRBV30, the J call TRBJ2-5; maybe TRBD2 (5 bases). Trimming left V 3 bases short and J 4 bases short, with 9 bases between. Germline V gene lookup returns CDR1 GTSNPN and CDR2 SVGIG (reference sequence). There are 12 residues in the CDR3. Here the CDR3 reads CAWRVAGETQYF. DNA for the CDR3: TGTGCCTGGAGGGTGGCGGGAGAGACCCAGTACTTC.

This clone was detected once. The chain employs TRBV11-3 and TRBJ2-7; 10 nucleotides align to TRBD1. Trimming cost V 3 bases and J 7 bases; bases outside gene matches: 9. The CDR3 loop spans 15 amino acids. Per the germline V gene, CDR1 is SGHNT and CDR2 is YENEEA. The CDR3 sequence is CASSFRGQGLQEQYF. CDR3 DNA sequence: TGTGCCAGCAGCTTTAGGGGACAGGGGCTCCAAGAGCAGTACTTC.

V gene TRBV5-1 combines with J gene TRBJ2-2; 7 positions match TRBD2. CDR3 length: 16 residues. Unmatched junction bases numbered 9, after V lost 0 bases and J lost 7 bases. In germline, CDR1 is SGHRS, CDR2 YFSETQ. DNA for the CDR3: TGCGCCAGCAGCTTGGAAGGCGGGAGCTTAATCGGGGAGCTGTTTTTT. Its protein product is CASSLEGGSLIGELFF.

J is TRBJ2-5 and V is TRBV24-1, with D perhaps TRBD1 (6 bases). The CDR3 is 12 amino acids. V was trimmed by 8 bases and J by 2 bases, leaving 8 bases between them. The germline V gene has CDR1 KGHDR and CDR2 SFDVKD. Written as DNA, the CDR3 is TGTGCCACCAAGACAGGTCAAGAGACCCAGTACTTC. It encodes CATKTGQETQYF.

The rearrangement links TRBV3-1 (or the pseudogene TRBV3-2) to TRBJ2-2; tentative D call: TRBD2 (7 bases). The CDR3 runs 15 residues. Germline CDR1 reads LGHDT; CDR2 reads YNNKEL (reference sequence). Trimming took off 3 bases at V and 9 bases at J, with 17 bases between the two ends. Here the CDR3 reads CASSQGAGVFRELFF. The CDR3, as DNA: TGTGCCAGCAGCCAGGGGGCGGGAGTTTTTCGGGAGCTGTTTTTT.

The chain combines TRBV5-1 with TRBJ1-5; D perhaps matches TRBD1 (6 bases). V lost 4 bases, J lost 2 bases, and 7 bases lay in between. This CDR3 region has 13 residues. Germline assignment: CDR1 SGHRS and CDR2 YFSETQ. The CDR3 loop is CASSRTGNQPQHF. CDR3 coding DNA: TGCGCCAGCAGCCGGACAGGCAATCAGCCCCAGCATTTT.